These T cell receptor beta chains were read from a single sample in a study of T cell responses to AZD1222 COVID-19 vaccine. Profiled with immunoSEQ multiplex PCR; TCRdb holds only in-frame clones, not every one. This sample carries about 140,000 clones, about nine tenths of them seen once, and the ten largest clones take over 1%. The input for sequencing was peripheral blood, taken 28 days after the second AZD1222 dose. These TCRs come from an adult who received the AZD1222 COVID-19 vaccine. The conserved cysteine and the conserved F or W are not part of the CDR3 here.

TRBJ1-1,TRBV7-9,ASSSARSQGLNTEAF
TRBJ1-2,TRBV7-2,ASSLRTGGNYGYT
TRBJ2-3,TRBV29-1,SVETLADYTDTQY
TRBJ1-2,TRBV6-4,ASRGTGPHLYGYT
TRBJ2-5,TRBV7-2,ASSQFRGSKTQY
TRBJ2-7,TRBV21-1,ATLGPDSYEQY
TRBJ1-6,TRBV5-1,ASSGGQANNSPLH
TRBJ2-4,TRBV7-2,ASSPVGGQGGKNIQY
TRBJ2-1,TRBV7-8,ASNTGTGFYNEQF
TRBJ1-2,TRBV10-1,ASSEGQNYGYT
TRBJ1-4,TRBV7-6,ASSLDGVGEKLF
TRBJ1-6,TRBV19,ASSIARGDSPLH
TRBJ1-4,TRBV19,ASSISVGRFNEKLF
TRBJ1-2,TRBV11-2,ASSRTQINYGYT
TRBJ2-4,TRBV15,ATSRANLWVAKNIQY
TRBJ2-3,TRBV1,TSSRGLAGNTDTQY
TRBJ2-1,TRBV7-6,ASSLTGGVYNEQF
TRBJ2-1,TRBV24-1,ATSRVNEQF
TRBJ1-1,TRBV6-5,ASSYGQPLLNTEAF
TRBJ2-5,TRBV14,ASSHNPAGLGTQY
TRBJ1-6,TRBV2,ASREGINSPLH
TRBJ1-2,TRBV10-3,AISAAVGGYT
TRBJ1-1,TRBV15,ATSRDLSGTGGNFSEAF
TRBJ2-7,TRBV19,ASMGEYEQY
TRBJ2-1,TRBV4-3,ASSQDSDLKDNEQF
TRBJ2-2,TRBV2,ASSRTSGGPNTGELF
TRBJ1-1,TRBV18,ASSPPSSTEAF
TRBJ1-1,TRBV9,ASSVGHIRTEAF
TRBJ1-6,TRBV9,ASSATGANSPLH
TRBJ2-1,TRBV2,ASTAPGERGNEQF
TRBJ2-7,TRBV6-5,ASSPPSYEQY